One sample yielded the 24 T cell receptor beta chains listed below, sequenced in a study of T cells in Graves' hyperthyroidism and ophthalmopathy. From RNA transcripts, TCR beta CDR3 regions were amplified. During a first-round RT-PCR of the TCR CDR3, the HTBI primer set was used. TCRdb analysed the multiplex PCR reads with MiXCR anew, one entry per CDR3 protein. The sample has approximately 500,000 distinct CDR3 sequences, approximately 44% seen once. Sequencing was carried out using peripheral blood or thyroid tissue (not recorded which). The receptors originated from a woman aged 18-29 years with Graves' hyperthyroidism.

The chain is built from TRBV2 and TRBJ2-7; 9 nucleotides align to TRBD2. This CDR3 region has 15 residues. Per germline, CDR1 SNHLY and CDR2 FYNNEI. The V gene end was trimmed by 1 base and the J gene end by 5 bases; junction bases not matched to a gene: 6. The chain's CDR3 is CASSEGASGTHEQYF. The DNA for the CDR3 is TGTGCCAGCAGTGAAGGGGCTAGCGGGACCCACGAGCAGTACTTC.

The rearrangement joins TRBV2 to TRBJ2-3; no clear D gene. The germline gives CDR1 SNHLY, CDR2 FYNNEI. There are 13 residues in the CDR3. V was pared by 7 bases and J by 4 bases, with 12 bases between. The CDR3 bases are TGTGCCAGCAACGTCCTCCTCCCAGATACGCAGTATTTT. This gives the protein CASNVLLPDTQYF. Full variable domain (outside the CDR3, taken from reference TRBV2 and TRBJ2-3): EPEVTQTPSHQVTQMGQEVILRCVPISNHLYFYWYRQILGQKVEFLVSFYNNEISEKSEIFDDQFSVERPDGSNFTLKIRSTKLEDSAMYFCASNVLLPDTQYFGPGTRLTVL.

The J gene is TRBJ1-3, the V gene TRBV18; a weak D match, TRBD1 (5 bases). The V gene lost 2 bases and the J gene lost 4 bases, with 15 bases spanning the gap. CDR1 and CDR2 from the germline V gene are KGHSH and LQKENI. The CDR3 consists of 16 residues. CDR3 residues: CASSPIRQMRGNTIYF. DNA for the CDR3: TGTGCCAGCTCACCAATCAGACAGATGAGAGGAAACACCATATATTTT.

The V and J genes are TRBV7-2 and TRBJ2-6, with D possibly being TRBD2 (5 bases). The germline V gene encodes CDR1 SGHTA and CDR2 FQGNSA. Trimming left V 3 bases short and J 3 bases short, with 9 bases between. This CDR3 is 15 amino acids long. CDR3 DNA sequence: TGTGCCAGCAGCTTTTACGGGAATGGGGCCAACGTCCTGACTTTC. Translation: CASSFYGNGANVLTF. Full variable domain (remainder filled in from reference TRBV7-2 and TRBJ2-6): GAGVSQSPSNKVTEKGKDVELRCDPISGHTALYWYRQSLGQGLEFLIYFQGNSAPDKSGLPSDRFSAERTGGSVSTLTIQRTQQEDSAVYLCASSFYGNGANVLTFGAGSRLTVL.

In regard to this clonotype: This CDR3 fails to terminate in the conserved phenylalanine or tryptophan, so it likely reflects a read error. The DNA is omitted, as the CDR3 cannot be located on it reliably, and the CDR3 follows TCRdb's listing. V is TRBV27 and J is TRBJ1-4; whether TRBD1, the table's D call, matches the DNA was not checked. The CDR3 totals 11 residues, both ends included. Germline V lookup: CDR1 MNHEY, CDR2 SMNVEV (reference sequence). This CDR3 reads CASSHGQGADY.

This clonotype turned up a few times. This chain connects TRBV20-1 to TRBJ2-1; D gene uncertain. The CDR3 has 11 amino acids. Germline values: CDR1 DFQATT, CDR2 SNEGSKA (reference sequence). Deletions cut 6 bases from V and 6 bases from J, with 9 bases between. The CDR3 bases are TGCAGTGCCCCTATAGTCAATGAGCAGTTCTTC. Translating gives CSAPIVNEQFF.

There are many counts of this clonotype. The chain has TRBV12-3 or TRBV12-4 and TRBJ1-6, with a tentative D call TRBD1 (6 bases). Trimming stripped 6 bases from V and 8 bases from J, with 14 bases between. The CDR3 has 14 residues. The CDR3 nucleotides are TGTGCCAGCAGCCTAGGACAGTCGGATTCACCCCTCCACTTT. Its translation: CASSLGQSDSPLHF.

The chain links TRBV24-1 to TRBJ1-2; D is possibly TRBD1 (6 bases). Germline CDR1 KGHDR, CDR2 SFDVKD. This CDR3 has 11 residues. In DNA form, the CDR3 reads TGTGGAACCAGGGGTAACTATGGCTACACCTTC. It is translated as CGTRGNYGYTF.

To note about this clonotype: At one boundary the junction diverges from the germline segment, which might be a read error. This chain joins TRBV7-7 and TRBJ1-3, with 8 positions matching TRBD1. The CDR3 runs 15 residues. Germline assignment: CDR1 SSHAT and CDR2 FNYEAQ (reference sequence). This CDR3 is CASSCRTGRGNTIYF. CDR3 in DNA: TGTGCTAGCAGCTGCCGGACAGGGAGGGGAAACACCATATATTTT.

V and J are TRBV27 and TRBJ1-1, with 7 bases identical to TRBD1. V was pared by 2 bases and J by 4 bases, with 7 bases of the junction left unmatched. Germline loops: CDR1 MNHEY, CDR2 SMNVEV (reference sequence). The CDR3 sequence is 15 residues long. CDR3 protein: CASSLGQAGGTEAFF. Written as DNA, the CDR3 is TGTGCCAGCAGTTTAGGACAGGCCGGGGGCACTGAAGCTTTCTTT.

The chain employs TRBV20-1 and TRBJ2-3; 11 bases fit TRBD1. V gave up 4 bases and J gave up 2 bases; unmatched junction bases: 14. CDR1 is DFQATT, CDR2 SNEGSKA, per germline (reference sequence). The CDR3 extends over 18 amino acids. The CDR3 coding sequence is TGCAGTGCTACGGGACAGGGGGTTGCCTTTTTCACCACAGATACGCAGTATTTT. Amino acid sequence: CSATGQGVAFFTTDTQYF.

The J gene is TRBJ1-2, the V gene TRBV12-3 or TRBV12-4, with D perhaps TRBD1 (5 bases). This CDR3 is built from 16 residues. V lost 4 bases and J 6 bases, leaving 21 bases between the germline ends. CDR3 in amino acids: CASSYSRVQVDHGYTF. For the CDR3, the DNA is TGTGCCAGCAGTTACTCCCGAGTACAGGTCGACCATGGCTACACCTTC.

This clonotype was picked up a small number of times. V usage is TRBV5-1 and J usage is TRBJ2-2, with D unresolved. Per germline, CDR1 SGHRS and CDR2 YFSETQ. Deletions cut 4 bases from V and 6 bases from J, with 13 bases between. This CDR3 is built from 14 residues. CDR3: CASSTLGPAGELFF. CDR3 in DNA: TGCGCCAGCAGCACCTTGGGTCCGGCCGGGGAGCTGTTTTTT. Complete variable domain (other parts from reference TRBV5-1 and TRBJ2-2): KAGVTQTPRYLIKTRGQQVTLSCSPISGHRSVSWYQQTPGQGLQFLFEYFSETQRNKGNFPGRFSGRQFSNSRSEMNVSTLELGDSALYLCASSTLGPAGELFFGEGSRLTVL.

This clonotype turned up a few times. The chain has TRBV7-3 and TRBJ2-3, with TRBD2 identical over 8 bases. The CDR3 has 15 residues. Per the germline V gene, CDR1 is SGHTA and CDR2 is FQGTGA. Trimming took 8 bases from V and 2 from J; bases not matched to a gene: 9. This CDR3 is CASPPVTSDTDTQYF. DNA of the CDR3: TGTGCCAGCCCCCCAGTGACTAGCGACACAGATACGCAGTATTTT.

The chain couples TRBV5-5 to TRBJ1-1, with D perhaps matching TRBD1 (6 bases). Per germline, CDR1 SGHKS and CDR2 YYEKEE (reference sequence). V lost 2 bases to trimming and J lost 10 bases, with 12 bases between them. This CDR3 is 12 amino acids long. CDR3 sequence (DNA): TGTGCCAGCAGCTTAGGCAGGGGTACAGCTTTCTTT. This sequence encodes CASSLGRGTAFF.

CDR3 in amino acids: CASGGTGFYGYTF. The CDR3 region has the DNA TGTGCCAGCGGAGGAACCGGCTTCTATGGCTACACCTTC. The chain links TRBV2 to TRBJ1-2; D gene unclear. This CDR3 comprises 13 residues. The V end was cut by 8 bases, the J end by 4 bases, with 14 bases between. The V gene's germline CDR1 is SNHLY and CDR2 FYNNEI. The full variable domain, in which reference TRBV2 and TRBJ1-2 provide the parts outside the CDR3, is EPEVTQTPSHQVTQMGQEVILRCVPISNHLYFYWYRQILGQKVEFLVSFYNNEISEKSEIFDDQFSVERPDGSNFTLKIRSTKLEDSAMYFCASGGTGFYGYTFGSGTRLTVV.

The chain carries TRBV7-9 and TRBJ2-7, with TRBD2 matching 7 bases. In germline, CDR1 is SEHNR, CDR2 FQNEAQ (reference sequence). The CDR3 has 16 residues. J lost 7 bases, V lost 5 bases, and 17 bases had no gene match. The CDR3 nucleotides are TGTGCCAGCAGCGCCACGGCCGCGGGAGACTACAATGAGCAGTACTTC. It codes for CASSATAAGDYNEQYF.

This clonotype was picked up a small number of times. The rearrangement joins TRBV4-1 to TRBJ2-2; 7 bases align to TRBD2. Germline assignment: CDR1 MGHRA and CDR2 YSYEKL. With 1 base clipped from V and 3 bases from J, the junction kept 5 bases outside the gene matches. This CDR3 has 16 residues. The CDR3 protein is CASSQVGGSHTGELFF. The CDR3 DNA reads as TGCGCCAGCAGCCAAGTGGGCGGGAGCCACACCGGGGAGCTGTTTTTT.

Notes on this clonotype: A much larger clone lies one base from this, so it may be a read error. The V gene is TRBV7-9, the J gene TRBJ2-2, with TRBD1 matching over 12 bases. The CDR3 totals 15 residues. Germline CDR1 SEHNR, CDR2 FQNEAQ (reference sequence). For the CDR3, the DNA is TGTGCCAGCAGTTACGGGACAGGGGGCACCAGGGAGCTGTTTTTT. Protein product: CASSYGTGGTRELFF.

The chain couples TRBV29-1 to TRBJ2-7, with D perhaps TRBD2 (6 bases). The CDR3 is 14 amino acids. V was pared by 3 bases and J by 5 bases, with 17 bases between. The germline CDR1 and CDR2 sequences are SQVTM and ANQGSEA. The CDR3 sequence is CSVEGGTSANEQYF. As DNA, the CDR3 is TGCAGCGTTGAGGGGGGAACTAGTGCCAACGAGCAGTACTTC.

This clonotype was observed a handful of times. The chain uses TRBV6-1 and TRBJ1-2; TRBD1 is a possible D gene (5 bases). CDR1 MNHNS and CDR2 SASEGT come from the germline V gene. The CDR3 is 15 amino acids. Trimming cost V 0 bases and J 10 bases, with 18 bases left between them. CDR3 nucleotide sequence: TGTGCCAGCAGTGAAGCCTGGAGGGGCGAACGAGACTACACCTTC. Residues: CASSEAWRGERDYTF.

A remark on this clonotype: A single base separates this from a much larger clone, so it may be a read error. The rearrangement links TRBV9 to TRBJ2-2; TRBD2 matches 8 bases. The CDR3 spans 17 residues. Per germline, CDR1 SGDLS and CDR2 YYNGEE. This CDR3 reads CAGSAVMPSGSGGELFF. The DNA of the CDR3 is TGTGCCGGCAGCGCAGTAATGCCCAGCGGGAGTGGCGGGGAGCTGTTTTTT.

The sample holds many counts of this clonotype. The chain employs TRBV20-1 and TRBJ2-7; D perhaps matches TRBD1 (6 bases). Germline values: CDR1 DFQATT, CDR2 SNEGSKA (reference sequence). V shed 2 bases and J shed 2 bases, with 13 bases lying between them. The CDR3 length is 14 residues. The chain's CDR3 is CSARPDRRAYEQYF. CDR3 nucleotides: TGCAGTGCTAGACCAGACAGGCGGGCCTACGAGCAGTACTTC.

This clonotype was seen repeatedly, ten times or more. The rearrangement links TRBV9 to TRBJ2-7, with 9 bases that match TRBD2. The CDR3 covers 14 residues. The trim removed 0 bases at V and 6 bases at J, leaving 4 bases unmatched. Germline CDR1 and CDR2: SGDLS and YYNGEE. CDR3 residues: CASSVGSGSSEQYF. The CDR3 coding sequence is TGTGCCAGCAGCGTAGGTAGCGGGAGCAGCGAGCAGTACTTC.